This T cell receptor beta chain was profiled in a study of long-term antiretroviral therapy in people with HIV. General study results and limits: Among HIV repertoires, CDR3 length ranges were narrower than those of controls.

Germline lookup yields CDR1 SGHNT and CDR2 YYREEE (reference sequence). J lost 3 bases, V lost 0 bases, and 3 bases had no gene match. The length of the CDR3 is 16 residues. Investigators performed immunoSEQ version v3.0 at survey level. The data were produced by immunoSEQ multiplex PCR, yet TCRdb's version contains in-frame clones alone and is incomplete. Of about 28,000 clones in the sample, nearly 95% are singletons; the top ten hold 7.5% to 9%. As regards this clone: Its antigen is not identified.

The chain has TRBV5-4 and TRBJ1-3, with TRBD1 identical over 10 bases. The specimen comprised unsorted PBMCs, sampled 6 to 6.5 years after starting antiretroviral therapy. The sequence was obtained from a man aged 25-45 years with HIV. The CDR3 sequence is CASSLGQGAFGNTIYF. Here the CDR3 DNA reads TGTGCCAGCAGCTTGGGACAGGGGGCATTTGGAAACACCATATATTTT. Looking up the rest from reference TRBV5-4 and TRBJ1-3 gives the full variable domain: ETGVTQSPTHLIKTRGQQVTLRCSSQSGHNTVSWYQQALGQGPQFIFQYYREEENGRGNFPPRFSGLQFPNYSSELNVNALELDDSALYLCASSLGQGAFGNTIYFGEGSWLTVV.